Sequencing of this TCR beta chain was carried out in a study of blood T cell repertoires in COVID-19. The CDR3 has 15 amino acids. Germline CDR1 and CDR2: SNHLY and FYNNEI. V was clipped by 4 bases and J by 4 bases; unmatched bases: 9. Here immunoSEQ multiplex PCR was the method, and the copy in TCRdb shows in-frame clones only, minus some. The sample records roughly 200,000 clones, 80% to 95% being singletons. This chain links TRBV2 with TRBJ1-2; 7 nucleotides align to TRBD1. Sequencing was performed on peripheral blood. The receptor was derived from a man in his fifties with acute or convalescent COVID-19. CDR3 amino acids: CASSGLGTEVYGYTF. In DNA, the CDR3 is TGTGCCAGCAGTGGGCTAGGGACAGAAGTCTATGGCTACACCTTC.